The 15 T cell receptor beta chains below come from one sample, sequenced in a study of T cells in tuberculosis. The data were produced by immunoSEQ multiplex PCR, yet TCRdb's version contains in-frame clones alone and is incomplete. The sample gives around 29,000 clones, over 90% of which show up once; 4.9% is in the top ten. The specimen sequenced was PBMCs. The receptor source for this set is a donor between 10 and 35 years old with latent tuberculosis or without tuberculosis infection.

The chain couples TRBV28 to TRBJ1-4; a weak D match, TRBD1 (6 bases). The V gene's germline CDR1 is MDHEN and CDR2 SYDVKM. This CDR3 is 15 amino acids long. V lost 4 bases and J lost 7, with 16 bases in between. CDR3 sequence reads: CASSSPTGLGEKLFF. The CDR3 DNA is TGTGCCAGCAGTTCACCTACAGGGTTGGGTGAAAAACTGTTTTTT.

A single count supports this clone. V is TRBV28 and J is TRBJ2-7; no clear D. The CDR3 runs 15 residues. Germline V gives CDR1 MDHEN, CDR2 SYDVKM. Trimming cost V 2 bases and J 2 bases, with 13 bases left between them. This CDR3 is CASSLRSARTYEQYF. CDR3 sequence (DNA): TGTGCCAGCAGTTTAAGAAGCGCCAGAACCTACGAGCAGTACTTC.

The gene calls are TRBV28 and TRBJ1-2; tentatively, D is TRBD1 (5 bases). The germline gives CDR1 MDHEN, CDR2 SYDVKM. CDR3 length equals 12 residues. Trimming left V 5 bases short and J 5 bases short, with 9 bases between. Here the CDR3 reads CASSRQSYGYTF. The CDR3 coding sequence is TGTGCCAGCAGTCGACAGTCTTATGGCTACACCTTC.

V and J are TRBV18 and TRBJ2-5, with TRBD2 identical over 12 bases. The CDR3 covers 16 residues. Germline CDR1 is KGHSH and CDR2 is LQKENI. J was trimmed by 4 bases and V by 1 base; bases with no gene match: 4. CDR3 sequence reads: CASSPRASGRGETQYF. The CDR3 DNA is TGTGCCAGCTCACCACGAGCTAGCGGGAGGGGAGAGACCCAGTACTTC.

The genes are TRBV28 and TRBJ2-6, with 9 positions matching TRBD1. CDR3 size: 15 residues. Trimming at V came to 8 bases and at J to 1 base, leaving 3 bases not matched to a gene. Germline CDR1 reads MDHEN; CDR2 reads SYDVKM. The CDR3 spells CASATGGSGANVLTF. As DNA, the CDR3 is TGTGCCAGCGCGACAGGGGGTTCTGGGGCCAACGTCCTGACTTTC.

The chain employs TRBV5-1 and TRBJ1-2; TRBD1 aligns across 10 bases. After removal of 0 bases from V and 0 bases from J, the junction contained 5 bases not matched to a gene. This CDR3 has 17 residues. Germline V gives CDR1 SGHRS, CDR2 YFSETQ. The CDR3 sequence is CASSLEYDRGPNYGYTF. The DNA of the CDR3 is TGCGCCAGCAGCTTGGAATATGACAGGGGGCCTAACTATGGCTACACCTTC.

This sequence joins TRBV7-8 and TRBJ2-7; 13 positions agree with TRBD2. The length of the CDR3 is 20 residues. V shed 5 bases, J shed 4 bases, and the junction held 20 bases outside the gene matches. Germline CDR1 SGHVS, CDR2 FQNEAQ. The CDR3 is CASSHTTPLAGGPGWYEQYF. CDR3 nucleotide sequence: TGTGCCAGCAGCCACACCACCCCACTAGCGGGAGGGCCGGGGTGGTACGAGCAGTACTTC.

The rearrangement links TRBV9 to TRBJ1-1; D not certain. V gave up 0 bases and J gave up 0 bases, with 3 bases separating them. The CDR3 length is 13 residues. Per the germline V gene, CDR1 is SGDLS and CDR2 is YYNGEE. CDR3 DNA: TGTGCCAGCAGCGTAGATATGAACACTGAAGCTTTCTTT. Encoded protein: CASSVDMNTEAFF. Together with reference TRBV9 and TRBJ1-1, the CDR3 gives the full variable domain: DSGVTQTPKHLITATGQRVTLRCSPRSGDLSVYWYQQSLDQGLQFLIQYYNGEERAKGNILERFSAQQFPDLHSELNLSSLELGDSALYFCASSVDMNTEAFFGQGTRLTVV.

The gene calls are TRBV15 and TRBJ2-1; the match to TRBD2 covers 11 bases. With 0 bases clipped from V and 5 bases from J, the junction kept 6 bases outside the gene matches. There are 17 residues in the CDR3. Looked up from germline, CDR1 is LNHNV and CDR2 is YYDKDF (reference sequence). DNA for the CDR3: TGTGCCACCAGCAGAGACGGGCCTAGCGGGGGGAACAATGAGCAGTTCTTC. It translates to CATSRDGPSGGNNEQFF.

This clone was seen just once. The chain uses TRBV5-5 and TRBJ2-1, with TRBD2 identical over 13 bases. CDR1 SGHKS and CDR2 YYEKEE come from the germline V gene (reference sequence). V was clipped by 2 bases and J by 7 bases; unmatched bases: 3. The CDR3 has 15 amino acids. The CDR3 coding sequence is TGTGCCAGCAGCTTAACTAGCGGGGGGGCGAATGAGCAGTTCTTC. This gives the protein CASSLTSGGANEQFF.

This rearrangement joins TRBV14 to TRBJ2-1; D gene uncertain. The CDR3 runs 16 residues. Trimming cost V 2 bases and J 0 bases, with 11 bases left between them. Germline V gene lookup returns CDR1 SGHDN and CDR2 FVKESK. CDR3 residues: CASSQSVGGSYNEQFF. The CDR3 nucleotides read TGTGCCAGCAGCCAATCTGTCGGCGGCTCCTACAATGAGCAGTTCTTC.

V is TRBV6-1 and J is TRBJ2-1, with D unresolved. Trimming left V 1 base short and J 6 bases short, with 13 bases between. Germline CDR1 MNHNS, CDR2 SASEGT. The CDR3 sequence is 15 residues long. This chain's CDR3 is CASSEDPGRGNEQFF. The CDR3 DNA is TGTGCCAGCAGTGAAGACCCTGGGCGTGGCAATGAGCAGTTCTTC.

This sequence joins TRBV2 and TRBJ2-2; 8 bases align to TRBD2. V was clipped by 7 bases and J by 6 bases; unmatched bases: 13. The length of the CDR3 is 16 residues. Germline CDR1 is SNHLY and CDR2 is FYNNEI. The DNA of the CDR3 is TGTGCCAGCACTATGAGTGTGGTAGCGGGATCCGGGGAGCTGTTTTTT. Protein sequence: CASTMSVVAGSGELFF. The whole variable domain, filled in from reference TRBV2 and TRBJ2-2, reads EPEVTQTPSHQVTQMGQEVILRCVPISNHLYFYWYRQILGQKVEFLVSFYNNEISEKSEIFDDQFSVERPDGSNFTLKIRSTKLEDSAMYFCASTMSVVAGSGELFFGEGSRLTVL.

The chain recombines TRBV23-1 with TRBJ2-1; 10 positions match TRBD2. TRBV23-1 is an open reading frame whose function is uncertain. The J segment lost 9 bases and the V segment lost 2 bases, leaving 13 bases of the junction unmatched. The CDR3 covers 17 residues. The CDR3 loop reads CASSQLISSGRKGEQFF. CDR3 in DNA: TGCGCCAGCAGTCAACTAATATCTAGCGGGAGAAAGGGTGAGCAGTTCTTC.

The chain employs TRBV6-6 and TRBJ1-5, with TRBD1 matching 9 bases. The J segment lost 0 bases and the V segment lost 7 bases, leaving 7 bases of the junction unmatched. The germline gives CDR1 MNHNY, CDR2 SVGAGI (reference sequence). The CDR3 consists of 16 residues. CDR3 amino acids: CASKPGQGLSNQPQHF. The CDR3 coding sequence is TGTGCCAGCAAGCCGGGACAGGGACTTAGCAATCAGCCCCAGCATTTT.